Listed below are T cell receptor beta chains from one sample, sequenced in a study of cytomegalovirus exposure and HLA in healthy donors. Sequencing was performed with immunoSEQ multiplex PCR; in TCRdb, only in-frame clones are kept and a portion is missing. The sample has some 190,000 clones, more than 70% seen once. Sequencing was performed on PBMCs. The receptors stem from a girl aged 5 to 17 in good health and CMV-seropositive. The CDR3 runs from the conserved cysteine through the conserved F or W. D genes are given only for firm matches. The size entry is marked missing in some rows and otherwise reads once, few, many or a size class.

>TRBJ2-5|.|TRBV4-3|TRBD2
CASSPRDTPSGSISETQYF
TGCGCCAGCAGCCCACGAGATACTCCTAGCGGGAGCATCTCGGAGACCCAGTACTTC
>TRBJ2-1|.|TRBV10-1|TRBD2
CASPVPSGSYNEQFF
TGCGCCAGCCCAGTACCGAGCGGGAGCTACAATGAGCAGTTCTTC
>TRBJ1-5|.|TRBV30|.
CAWSAPGIVQPQHF
TGTGCCTGGAGTGCCCCAGGGATCGTTCAGCCCCAGCATTTT
>TRBJ2-7|.|TRBV5-4|TRBD2
CASSTGTSGGNLYEQYF
TGTGCCAGCAGCACAGGGACTAGCGGGGGGAACCTATACGAGCAGTACTTC
>TRBJ2-2|.|TRBV6-4|TRBD1
CASSDGTENTGELFF
TGTGCCAGCAGTGACGGGACAGAGAACACCGGGGAGCTGTTTTTT
>TRBJ2-1|.|TRBV5-1|.
CASSLTTGAFYNEQFF
TGCGCCAGCAGCCTGACTACCGGTGCCTTCTACAATGAGCAGTTCTTC
>TRBJ2-1|once|TRBV7-9|.
CASSPRQPATYNEQFF
TGTGCCAGCAGCCCGCGACAGCCTGCTACCTACAATGAGCAGTTCTTC
>TRBJ1-1|.|TRBV19|.
CASSWGTYEAFF
TGTGCCAGTAGTTGGGGGACATATGAAGCTTTCTTT
>TRBJ1-1|.|TRBV6-1|.
CASTPTMNTEAFF
TGTGCCAGCACGCCCACAATGAACACTGAAGCTTTCTTT
>TRBJ2-3|.|TRBV7-6|TRBD2
CASSFGTSLTDTQYF
TGTGCCAGCAGCTTCGGGACTAGCCTCACAGATACGCAGTATTTT
>TRBJ2-7|.|TRBV11-2|TRBD2
CASSLRQSRWDYIYEQYF
TGTGCCAGCAGCTTAAGACAGTCGCGTTGGGACTACATCTACGAGCAGTACTTC
>TRBJ2-7|.|TRBV28|TRBD1
CASSSGGGFYEQYF
TGTGCCAGCAGTTCAGGGGGTGGTTTCTACGAGCAGTACTTC
>TRBJ2-5|once|TRBV5-6|TRBD1
CASSLGQGETQYF
TGTGCCAGCAGCTTGGGACAGGGGGAGACCCAGTACTTC
>TRBJ2-7|.|TRBV10-1|TRBD2
CASSKSGSYEQYF
TGCGCCAGCAGTAAAAGCGGGAGCTACGAGCAGTACTTC
>TRBJ1-4|.|TRBV5-6|TRBD1
CASSLLGGAGEKLFF
TGTGCCAGCAGCCTACTAGGGGGCGCGGGGGAAAAACTGTTTTTT
>TRBJ2-3|.|TRBV28|.
CASSFRASEYTDTQYF
TGTGCCAGCAGTTTCCGGGCTAGCGAGTACACAGATACGCAGTATTTT
>TRBJ1-5|few|TRBV6-6|.
CASSYPLQLGPQHF
TGTGCCAGCAGTTACCCCCTACAGCTGGGGCCCCAGCATTTT
>TRBJ1-1|.|TRBV4-1|TRBD1
CASSLGTGAEAFF
TGCGCCAGCAGCCTAGGGACAGGGGCTGAAGCTTTCTTT
>TRBJ2-7|.|TRBV27|.
CASSLSGDRPYEQYF
TGTGCCAGCAGTTTATCGGGAGACAGGCCCTACGAGCAGTACTTC
>TRBJ2-3|.|TRBV5-1|TRBD2
CASSFGGLAGADTQYF
TGCGCCAGCAGCTTCGGGGGACTAGCGGGAGCAGATACGCAGTATTTT
>TRBJ2-3|.|TRBV10-1|TRBD2
CASSDPGGGTDTQYF
TGCGCCAGCAGTGATCCTGGGGGGGGCACAGATACGCAGTATTTT
>TRBJ1-5|.|TRBV27|TRBD1
CASSVNRGGQPQHF
TGTGCCAGCAGTGTAAACAGGGGCGGGCAGCCCCAGCATTTT
>TRBJ2-3|.|TRBV5-6|TRBD2
CASSLWRAGGISSTDTQYF
TGTGCCAGCAGCTTGTGGAGAGCGGGAGGGATATCTAGCACAGATACGCAGTATTTT
>TRBJ1-5|.|TRBV2|.
CASTQEYSERQPQHF
TGTGCCAGCACCCAAGAATATTCGGAGCGCCAGCCCCAGCATTTT
>TRBJ2-1|.|TRBV6-5|.
CASSYSRRVGWQFF
TGTGCCAGCAGTTACTCTCGGAGGGTGGGGTGGCAGTTCTTC
>TRBJ2-7|.|TRBV29-1|.
CSVEERGATYEQYF
TGCAGCGTTGAAGAACGGGGGGCGACCTACGAGCAGTACTTC
>TRBJ1-5|once|TRBV19|TRBD1
CASSSRGQGTQPQHF
TGTGCCAGTAGTTCCCGGGGACAGGGGACGCAGCCCCAGCATTTT
>TRBJ2-1|.|TRBV25-1|.
CASSSAEAVGNEQFF
TGTGCCAGCAGTAGTGCCGAGGCGGTGGGCAATGAGCAGTTCTTC
>TRBJ2-4|.|TRBV12-5|.
CASGEQNQYF
TGTGCTAGTGGTGAACAAAATCAGTACTTC
>TRBJ2-7|few|TRBV4-1|TRBD2
CASSQPTSGRAYEQYF
TGCGCCAGCAGCCAACCCACTAGCGGGAGGGCCTACGAGCAGTACTTC
>TRBJ2-5|.|TRBV25-1|TRBD1
CASRGRQGSWETQYF
TGTGCCAGCAGAGGAAGACAGGGAAGTTGGGAGACCCAGTACTTC
>TRBJ2-1|.|TRBV13|.
CASSPQRVGRAIYEQFF
TGTGCCAGCAGCCCCCAGCGGGTGGGGCGGGCGATCTATGAGCAGTTCTTC
>TRBJ1-2|.|TRBV14|TRBD1
CASSPRTGEGYTF
TGTGCCAGCAGCCCTCGGACAGGGGAAGGCTACACCTTC
>TRBJ1-1|.|TRBV29-1|TRBD1
CSVDVVFEGGPGAFF
TGCAGCGTTGACGTCGTGTTTGAAGGGGGCCCTGGTGCTTTCTTT
>TRBJ1-2|.|TRBV15|TRBD1
CATSREIGTGNNYGYTF
TGTGCCACCAGCAGGGAAATTGGGACAGGGAATAACTATGGCTACACCTTC
>TRBJ1-5|.|TRBV6-6|.
CASSPYRTNSNQPQHF
TGTGCCAGCAGCCCATATCGGACAAATAGCAATCAGCCCCAGCATTTT
>TRBJ2-7|.|TRBV29-1|.
CSVEEGRGYEQYF
TGCAGCGTTGAGGAGGGTAGGGGCTACGAGCAGTACTTC